This T cell receptor (beta chain) was documented in a study of T-cell memory formation after mild COVID-19. Overall study context: Clustering of TCRs was largely donor specific.

The germline V and J ends were trimmed by 1 base and 0 bases, with 7 bases remaining between them. In germline, CDR1 is SGHKS, CDR2 YYEKEE (reference sequence). This CDR3 is built from 15 residues. At least ten counts were recorded for this clonotype. The antigen is not known. Constant-segment primers served in 5'RACE that generated TCR alpha and TCR beta cDNA libraries bearing sample barcodes and UMIs. In TCRdb, the 5' RACE reads were re-called with MiXCR into one record per CDR3 protein. The sample consists of about 100,000 distinct CDR3 sequences, around 15% of them appearing once. Broader study findings: CM and EM subsets held most contracting CD4+ clones; EMRA held CD8+ ones. Clones that shrank (day 15 to 85) were balanced CD4/CD8, whereas later expanders leaned CD4+.

The sample comprised PBMCs or a T cell subset sorted from them (not recorded which). The rearrangement links TRBV5-5 to TRBJ2-2; D remains ambiguous. This TCR derives from a young man who had mild COVID-19 (a few samples of this study predate the infection). Cell type and time point are not known. In DNA form, the CDR3 reads TGTGCCAGCAGCTTGAGCAGGTCGAACACCGGGGAGCTGTTTTTT. Translated, it gives CASSLSRSNTGELFF.